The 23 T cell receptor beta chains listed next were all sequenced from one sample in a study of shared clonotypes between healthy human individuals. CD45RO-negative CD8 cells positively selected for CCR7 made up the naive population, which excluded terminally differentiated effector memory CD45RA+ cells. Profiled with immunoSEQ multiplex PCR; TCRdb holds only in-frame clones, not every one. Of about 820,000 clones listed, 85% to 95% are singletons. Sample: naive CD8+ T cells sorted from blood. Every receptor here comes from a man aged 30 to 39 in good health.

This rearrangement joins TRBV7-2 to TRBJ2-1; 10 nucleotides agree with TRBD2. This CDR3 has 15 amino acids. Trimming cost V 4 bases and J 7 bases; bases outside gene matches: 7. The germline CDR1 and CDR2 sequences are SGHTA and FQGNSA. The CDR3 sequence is CASSSPPSGSNEQFF. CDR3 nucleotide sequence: TGTGCCAGCAGCTCCCCCCCTAGCGGGAGTAATGAGCAGTTCTTC.

The chain's CDR3 is CASTPPGTLRFEQFF. The CDR3 DNA is TGTGCCAGCACCCCCCCCGGGACCTTACGTTTCGAGCAGTTCTTC. V usage is TRBV28 and J usage is TRBJ2-1; D possibly matches TRBD1 or TRBD2 (5 bases each). Trimming shortened V by 7 bases and J by 10 bases, and 23 bases separated the two germline ends. The CDR3 is made up of 15 amino acids. From germline, CDR1 is MDHEN and CDR2 SYDVKM.

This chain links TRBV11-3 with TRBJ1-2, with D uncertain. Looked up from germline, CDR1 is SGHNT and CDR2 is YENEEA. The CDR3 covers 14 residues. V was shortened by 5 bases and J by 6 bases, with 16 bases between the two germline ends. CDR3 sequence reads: CASSPPGERDGYTF. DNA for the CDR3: TGTGCCAGCAGCCCCCCCGGGGAGAGGGATGGCTACACCTTC.

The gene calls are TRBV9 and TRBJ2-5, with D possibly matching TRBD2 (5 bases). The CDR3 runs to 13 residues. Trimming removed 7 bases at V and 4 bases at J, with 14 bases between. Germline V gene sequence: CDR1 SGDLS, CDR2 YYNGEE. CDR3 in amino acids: CASSRTGGETQYF. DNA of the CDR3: TGTGCCAGCTCACGGACTGGAGGAGAGACCCAGTACTTC.

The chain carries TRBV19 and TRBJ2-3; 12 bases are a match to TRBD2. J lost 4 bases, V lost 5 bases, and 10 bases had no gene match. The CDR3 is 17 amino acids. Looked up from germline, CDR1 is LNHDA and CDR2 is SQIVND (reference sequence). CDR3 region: CASSVQTSGRGSDTQYF. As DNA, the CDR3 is TGTGCCAGTAGTGTTCAGACTAGCGGGAGAGGTTCAGATACGCAGTATTTT.

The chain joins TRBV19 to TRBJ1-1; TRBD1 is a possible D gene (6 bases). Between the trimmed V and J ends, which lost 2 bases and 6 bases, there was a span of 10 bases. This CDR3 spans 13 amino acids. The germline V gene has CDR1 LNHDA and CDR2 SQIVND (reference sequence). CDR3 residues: CASSITGAPEAFF. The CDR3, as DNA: TGTGCCAGTAGTATAACGGGGGCACCTGAAGCTTTCTTT.

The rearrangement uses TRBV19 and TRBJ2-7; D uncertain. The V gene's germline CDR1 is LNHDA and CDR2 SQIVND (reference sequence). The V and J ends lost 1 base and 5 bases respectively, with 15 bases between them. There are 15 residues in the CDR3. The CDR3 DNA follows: TGTGCCAGTAGTATAGTCCTAAGCCGTCAGGACGAGCAGTACTTC. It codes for CASSIVLSRQDEQYF.

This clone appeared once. The chain's CDR3 is CASTDGPTGELFF. CDR3 in DNA: TGTGCCAGCACTGACGGACCCACCGGGGAGCTGTTTTTT. This rearrangement joins TRBV7-9 to TRBJ2-2; no reliable D call. CDR3 length equals 13 residues. With 7 bases removed from V and 4 bases from J, the gap between germline ends came to 10 bases. Germline V CDR1 and CDR2: SEHNR, FQNEAQ (reference sequence).

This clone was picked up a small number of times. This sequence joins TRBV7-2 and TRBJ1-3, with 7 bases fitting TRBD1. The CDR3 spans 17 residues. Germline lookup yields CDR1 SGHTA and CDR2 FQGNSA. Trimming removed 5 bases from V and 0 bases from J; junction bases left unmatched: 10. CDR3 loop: CASSTSNWDSSGNTIYF. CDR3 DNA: TGTGCCAGCAGCACTTCTAACTGGGACAGCTCTGGAAACACCATATATTTT.

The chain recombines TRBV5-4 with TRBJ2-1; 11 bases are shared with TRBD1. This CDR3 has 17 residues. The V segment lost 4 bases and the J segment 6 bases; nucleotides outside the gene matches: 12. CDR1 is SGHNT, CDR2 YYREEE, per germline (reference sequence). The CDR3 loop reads CASSGPGTGGTSNEQFF. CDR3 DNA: TGTGCCAGCAGCGGCCCCGGGACAGGGGGTACCAGCAATGAGCAGTTCTTC.

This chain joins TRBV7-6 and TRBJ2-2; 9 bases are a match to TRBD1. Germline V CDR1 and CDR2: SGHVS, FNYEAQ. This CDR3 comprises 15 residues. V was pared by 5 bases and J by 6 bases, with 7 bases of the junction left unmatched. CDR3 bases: TGTGCCAGCAGCCAGACAGGGGGTGAGGCCGGGGAGCTGTTTTTT. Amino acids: CASSQTGGEAGELFF.

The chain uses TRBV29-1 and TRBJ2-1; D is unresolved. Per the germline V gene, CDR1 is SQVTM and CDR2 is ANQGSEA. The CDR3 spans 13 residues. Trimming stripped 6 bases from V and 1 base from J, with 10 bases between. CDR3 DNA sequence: TGCAGCGTAGCCGACGGATCCTACAATGAGCAGTTCTTC. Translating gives CSVADGSYNEQFF.

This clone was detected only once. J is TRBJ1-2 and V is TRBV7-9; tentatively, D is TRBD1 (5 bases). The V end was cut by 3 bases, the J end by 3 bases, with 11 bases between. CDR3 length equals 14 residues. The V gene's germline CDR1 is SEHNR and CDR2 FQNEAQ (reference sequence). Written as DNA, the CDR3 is TGTGCCAGCAGCTTTCTTCAGGGAGACTATGGCTACACCTTC. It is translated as CASSFLQGDYGYTF.

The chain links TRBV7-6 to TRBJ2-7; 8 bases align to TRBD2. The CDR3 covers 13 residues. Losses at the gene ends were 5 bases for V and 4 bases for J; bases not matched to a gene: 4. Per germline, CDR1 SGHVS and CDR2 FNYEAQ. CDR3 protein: CASSLSGSYEQYF. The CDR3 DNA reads TGTGCCAGCAGCCTCAGCGGGAGTTACGAGCAGTACTTC.

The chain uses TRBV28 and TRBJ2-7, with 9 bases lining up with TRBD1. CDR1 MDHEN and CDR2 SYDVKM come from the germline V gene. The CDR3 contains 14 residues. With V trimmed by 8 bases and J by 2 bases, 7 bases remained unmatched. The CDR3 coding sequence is TGTGCCAGCGGCCGCCGGGACAGGGCCTACGAGCAGTACTTC. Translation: CASGRRDRAYEQYF. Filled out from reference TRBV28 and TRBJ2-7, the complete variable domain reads DVKVTQSSRYLVKRTGEKVFLECVQDMDHENMFWYRQDPGLGLRLIYFSYDVKMKEKGDIPEGYSVSREKKERFSLILESASTNQTSMYLCASGRRDRAYEQYFGPGTRLTVT.

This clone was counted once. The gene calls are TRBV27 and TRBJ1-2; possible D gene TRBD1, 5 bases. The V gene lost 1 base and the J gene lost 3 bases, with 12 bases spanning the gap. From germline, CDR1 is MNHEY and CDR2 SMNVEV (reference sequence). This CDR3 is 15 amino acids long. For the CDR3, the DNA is TGTGCCAGCAGTTTATACGCGGGGCTAGACTATGGCTACACCTTC. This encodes CASSLYAGLDYGYTF.

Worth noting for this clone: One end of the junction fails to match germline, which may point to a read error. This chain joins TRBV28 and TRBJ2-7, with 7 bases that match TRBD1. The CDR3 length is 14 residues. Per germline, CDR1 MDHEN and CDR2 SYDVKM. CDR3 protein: CASSSRDSSYEQCF. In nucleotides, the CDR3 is TGTGCCAGCAGTTCTCGGGACAGCTCCTACGAGCAGTGCTTC.

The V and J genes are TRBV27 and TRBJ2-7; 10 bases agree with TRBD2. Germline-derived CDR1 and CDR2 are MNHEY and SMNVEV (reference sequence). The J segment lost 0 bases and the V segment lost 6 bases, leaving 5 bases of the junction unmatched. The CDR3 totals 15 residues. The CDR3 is CASRQPSGSSYEQYF. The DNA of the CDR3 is TGTGCCAGCAGACAGCCTAGCGGGAGCTCCTACGAGCAGTACTTC.

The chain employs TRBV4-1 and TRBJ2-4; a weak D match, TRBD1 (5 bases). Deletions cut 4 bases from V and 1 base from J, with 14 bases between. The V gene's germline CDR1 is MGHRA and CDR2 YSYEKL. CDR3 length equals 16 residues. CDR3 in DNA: TGCGCCAGCAGCCGCCTGGACAACACGGCCAAAAACATTCAGTACTTC. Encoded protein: CASSRLDNTAKNIQYF.

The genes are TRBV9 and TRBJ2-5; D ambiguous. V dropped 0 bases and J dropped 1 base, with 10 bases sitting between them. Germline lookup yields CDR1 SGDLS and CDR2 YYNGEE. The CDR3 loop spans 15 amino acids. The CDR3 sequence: CASSVVPGAQETQYF. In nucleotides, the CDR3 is TGTGCCAGCAGCGTAGTCCCAGGAGCCCAAGAGACCCAGTACTTC.

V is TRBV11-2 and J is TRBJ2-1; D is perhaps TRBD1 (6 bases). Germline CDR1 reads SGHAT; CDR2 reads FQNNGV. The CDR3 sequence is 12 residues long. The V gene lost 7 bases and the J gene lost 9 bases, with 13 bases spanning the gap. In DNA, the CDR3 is TGTGCCAGCACACAGGGAGAGGGTGAGCAGTTCTTC. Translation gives CASTQGEGEQFF.

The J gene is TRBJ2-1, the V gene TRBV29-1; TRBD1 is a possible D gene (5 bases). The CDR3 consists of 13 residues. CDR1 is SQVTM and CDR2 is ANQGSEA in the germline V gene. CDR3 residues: CTGLGQSYNEQFF. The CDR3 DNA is TGCACCGGGTTGGGGCAATCCTACAATGAGCAGTTCTTC.

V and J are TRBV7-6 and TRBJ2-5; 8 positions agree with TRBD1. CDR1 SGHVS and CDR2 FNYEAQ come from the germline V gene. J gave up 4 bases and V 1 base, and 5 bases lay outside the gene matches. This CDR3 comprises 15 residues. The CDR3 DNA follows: TGTGCCAGCAGCTTAGAGGACAGGGCGGTAGAGACCCAGTACTTC. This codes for CASSLEDRAVETQYF.